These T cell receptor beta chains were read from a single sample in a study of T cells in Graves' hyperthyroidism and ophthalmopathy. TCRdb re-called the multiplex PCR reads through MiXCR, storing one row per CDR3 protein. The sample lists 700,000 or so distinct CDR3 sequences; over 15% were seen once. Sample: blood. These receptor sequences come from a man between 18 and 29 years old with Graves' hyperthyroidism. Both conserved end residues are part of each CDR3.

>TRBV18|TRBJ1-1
CASFLGTNTEAFF
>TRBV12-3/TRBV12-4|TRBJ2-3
CASHRQGIAPDTQYF
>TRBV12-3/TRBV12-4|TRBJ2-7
CASSYGGHSSSYEQYF
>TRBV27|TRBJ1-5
CASNIAPSGQPQHF
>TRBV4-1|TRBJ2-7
CASSPRPETGRSYEQYF
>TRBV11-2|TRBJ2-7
CASGFPGSVYEQYF
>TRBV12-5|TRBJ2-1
CASGQTSGRATRFNEQFF
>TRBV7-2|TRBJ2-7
CASSLGQESEQYF
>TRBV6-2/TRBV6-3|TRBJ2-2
CASSYLMELAGRTGELFF
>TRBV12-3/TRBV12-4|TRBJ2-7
CASSFLMAGEQYF
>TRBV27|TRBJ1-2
CASKTRTGSRGYTF
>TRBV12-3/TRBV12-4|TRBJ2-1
CASSFWGDEQFF
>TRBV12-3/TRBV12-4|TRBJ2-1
CASSPWTGPYNEQFF
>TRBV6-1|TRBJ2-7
CASSPGTGNREQYF
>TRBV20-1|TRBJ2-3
CSAAPLGDRGGQYF
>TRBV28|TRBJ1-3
CASSIGGQGLGTIYF
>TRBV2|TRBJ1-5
CATQGGNQPQHF
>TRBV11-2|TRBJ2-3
CASSPRWGSTDTQYF
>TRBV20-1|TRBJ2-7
CSARQGRSSYEQYF
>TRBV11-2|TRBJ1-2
CASSLGQGRYGYTF
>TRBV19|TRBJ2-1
CASKWRAGYNEQFF
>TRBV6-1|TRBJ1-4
CASSEATLATNEKLFF
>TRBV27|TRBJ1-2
CASSLRGVSPNYGYTF
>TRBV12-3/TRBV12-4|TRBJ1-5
CASSLFGREVSYSNQPQHF
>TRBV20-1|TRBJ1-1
CSARGGRGGAFF
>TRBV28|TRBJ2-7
CASSGGGYSYEQYF
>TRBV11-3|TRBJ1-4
CASSPGVTTNEKLFF
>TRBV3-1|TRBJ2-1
CASTRGEAEQFF
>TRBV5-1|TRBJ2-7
CASSFSHGGSYEQYF
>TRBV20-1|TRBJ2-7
CGRHHYEQYF
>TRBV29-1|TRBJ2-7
CSVGRSLLYEQYF